This is a list of T cell receptor beta chains from one sample in a study of breast tumors, draining lymph nodes, adjacent tissues. TCRdb itself ran the multiplex PCR reads through MiXCR, one entry per CDR3 protein. The sample yields 150,000 to 200,000 distinct CDR3 sequences, approximately 33% seen once. Sequencing input: axillary lymph node tissue. The receptor set was obtained from a female donor with breast cancer. Some clones in this sample may be carry-over from other donors' samples. The CDR3 runs from the conserved cysteine through the conserved F or W. D genes are given only for firm matches. Rows give clone size only sometimes, using once, few, many, or a class for an expanded clone.

len	d_gene	abundance	v_gene	j_gene	CDR3nt	CDR3aa
13	NA	NA	TRBV28	TRBJ2-5	TGTGCCAGCAGACTAGACAGCCCAAAGACCCAGTACTTC	CASRLDSPKTQYF
13	NA	many	TRBV7-8	TRBJ2-7	TGTGCCAGCAGCTTAGAGGTTTCCTACGAGCAGTACTTC	CASSLEVSYEQYF
15	TRBD1	NA	TRBV7-8	TRBJ2-2	TGTGCCAGTAGTACGAATCCACAGGGGGCCGGGGAGCTGCTTTTT	CASSTNPQGAGELLF
18	TRBD1	many	TRBV19	TRBJ2-6	TGTGCCAGTAGTAAGACAGGGTTTGGGTACTCTGGGGCCAACGTCCTGACTTTC	CASSKTGFGYSGANVLTF
15	TRBD1	NA	TRBV28	TRBJ2-2	TGTGCCAGCAGTCCCGCAGGGGGCCGCGGCGGGGAGCTGTTTTTT	CASSPAGGRGGELFF
14	NA	many	TRBV7-9	TRBJ2-3	TGTGCCAGCAGCTTGGAGACTAGATCAGATACGCAGTATTTT	CASSLETRSDTQYF
14	TRBD1	many	TRBV30	TRBJ2-3	TGTGCCTGGAGTGTACAGGGGGGCGCAGATACGCAGTATTTT	CAWSVQGGADTQYF
13	NA	NA	TRBV27	TRBJ1-2	TGTGCCAGCAGGCAGGCAGGGCTCTATGGCTACACCTTC	CASRQAGLYGYTF
16	TRBD1	many	TRBV19	TRBJ2-5	TGTGCCAGTAGTATAGGGGGGACAGGGGGCCAGGAGACCCAGTACTTC	CASSIGGTGGQETQYF
18	NA	many	TRBV3-1	TRBJ2-2	TGTGCCAGCAGCCAAGCCGGGCTAGCGAAATCGAACACCGGGGAGCTGTTTTTT	CASSQAGLAKSNTGELFF
13	NA	many	TRBV29-1	TRBJ1-2	TGCAGCGGGGCTGTCCAGGGGACCTATGGCTACACCTTC	CSGAVQGTYGYTF
19	TRBD2	NA	TRBV5-1	TRBJ2-3	TGCGCCAGCAGCTTGACCGGGACTAGCGGGAGGGCCGGGACAGATACGCAGTATTTT	CASSLTGTSGRAGTDTQYF
14	TRBD1	many	TRBV7-9	TRBJ1-6	TGTGCCAGCAGGCCGACAGGGGTGAATTCACCCCTCCACTTT	CASRPTGVNSPLHF
16	TRBD1	many	TRBV15	TRBJ1-4	TGTGCCACCAGCGGGGGACAGGGGGTGGTGGGTGAAAAACTGTTTTTT	CATSGGQGVVGEKLFF
14	TRBD1	once	TRBV20-1	TRBJ2-7	TGCAGTGCTAGTTCAGGGGGGACAGGGACCGAGCAGTACTTC	CSASSGGTGTEQYF
16	TRBD1	NA	TRBV2	TRBJ2-3	TGTGCCAGCAGGGGGGGACAGGGGAAAATCACAGATACGCAGTATTTT	CASRGGQGKITDTQYF
12	NA	many	TRBV27	TRBJ2-7	TGTGCCAGCAGTTTATGGGGGGACGAGCAGTACTTC	CASSLWGDEQYF
15	NA	NA	TRBV4-1	TRBJ2-4	TGCGCCAGCAGCTACCTCGGGCCCTGGGAAAACATTCAGTACTTC	CASSYLGPWENIQYF
15	TRBD1	NA	TRBV6-6	TRBJ2-1	TGTGCCAGCAGACTAGGGACAGGGGTCCACAATGAGCAGTTCTTC	CASRLGTGVHNEQFF
15	TRBD1	NA	TRBV15	TRBJ2-7	TGTGCCACCAGCAGCTTTTGGACAGGGGACTACGAGCAGTACTTC	CATSSFWTGDYEQYF
19	NA	NA	TRBV6-1	TRBJ2-2	TGTGCCAGCACACTCTCCGCCCCCCAGGGCTGTGCGAACACCGGGGAGCTGTTTTTT	CASTLSAPQGCANTGELFF
15	NA	many	TRBV3-1	TRBJ1-3	TGTGCCAGCAGCCAAGAACTGAGCTCTGGAAACACCATATATTTT	CASSQELSSGNTIYF
13	NA	NA	TRBV15	TRBJ2-5	TGTGCCACCGGCAGAGCGGCAGGGGAGACCCAGTACTTC	CATGRAAGETQYF
15	TRBD1	many	TRBV30	TRBJ1-5	TGTGCCTGGAGTGAGGGGGCACTTTACAATCAGCCCCAGCATTTT	CAWSEGALYNQPQHF
18	TRBD1	NA	TRBV28	TRBJ2-6	TGTGCCAGCAGTTTAAGGTCAGGGGGCAGCTCTGGGGCCAACGTCCTGACTTTC	CASSLRSGGSSGANVLTF
14	NA	NA	TRBV9	TRBJ2-5	TGTGCCAGCAGCCTACTCGCGGACCAAGAGACCCAGTACTTC	CASSLLADQETQYF
11	NA	NA	TRBV20-1	TRBJ1-5	TGCAGTGCTAGACTGGGGGAGACCCAGCATTTT	CSARLGETQHF
14	NA	many	TRBV4-3	TRBJ2-3	TGCGCCAGCAGCCAAGATCTGGGCACAGATACGCAGTATTTT	CASSQDLGTDTQYF
14	TRBD1	NA	TRBV15	TRBJ1-5	TGTGCCACCGCCCTAGGACAGGGAGAACAGCCCCAGCATTTT	CATALGQGEQPQHF
14	NA	many	TRBV20-1	TRBJ1-5	TGCAGTGCTAGAGTGGGGCTAGAAGGTCAGCCCCAGCATTTT	CSARVGLEGQPQHF
12	NA	many	TRBV29-1	TRBJ1-1	TGCAGCGTTGCGGACGGGAGGACTGAAGCTTTCTTT	CSVADGRTEAFF
14	NA	NA	TRBV18	TRBJ1-2	TGTGCCAGCTCAACGACTTCCTCTTCCTATGGCTACACCTTC	CASSTTSSSYGYTF
13	NA	NA	TRBV20-1	TRBJ1-5	TGCAGTGCTAGACAGGGGAGCAATCAGCCCCAGCATTTT	CSARQGSNQPQHF
19	TRBD2	many	TRBV9	TRBJ2-6	TGTGCCAGCAGCCCTAGCGGGGAGAAGATAGTAGGTGGGGCCAACGTCCTGACTTTC	CASSPSGEKIVGGANVLTF
17	NA	few	TRBV19	TRBJ2-4	TGTGCCAGTAGTATGGGTTCGGGGGGCAACTCCAAAAACATTCAGTCCTTC	CASSMGSGGNSKNIQSF
16	TRBD2	many	TRBV9	TRBJ2-5	TGTGCCAGCAGCCCCCCGGCTAGCGGGTGGGGGGAGACCCAGTACTTC	CASSPPASGWGETQYF